This record looks at one T cell receptor (beta chain) sequence and its context. Looked up from germline, CDR1 is MNHNY and CDR2 is SVGAGI (reference sequence). The CDR3 contains 13 residues. Trimming pared 6 bases from V and 5 bases from J, leaving 11 bases between. These data originate in a study of T cell responses to AZD1222 COVID-19 vaccine. TCRdb's table, derived via immunoSEQ multiplex PCR, lists solely in-frame clones and lacks some. The table has approximately 73,000 clones, roughly 84% seen once. The material was peripheral blood, obtained on day 0 of AZD1222 vaccination. The chain recombines TRBV6-6 with TRBJ1-5, with TRBD1 as a possible D gene (6 bases). The TCR originated in an adult in good health. In DNA form, the CDR3 reads TGTGCCAGCAGGGACAGACGGGATCAGCCCCAGCATTTT. Its translation is CASRDRRDQPQHF.